The next 8 T cell receptor beta chains were all read from a single sample in a study of neurological immune-mediated disorders (dated by TCRdb to between 2018 and 2020). The protocol used for the library was 5' RACE. TCRdb lists the instrument as Illumina HiSeq 2500. Clones were called with MiXCR by TCRdb after fastp trimmed the public reads at Q25, and only in-frame beta chains were retained. Here each entry gathers all rows of one CDR3 protein and keeps the most common genes and DNA. The sample table lists 65,000 to 85,000 distinct CDR3 sequences, almost 6% of them with a count of one. The top ten constitute over 7% of the sample. This specimen's time point label, per the study, means: longitudinal time-point 2. The sample comprised PBMCs. The receptors here all came from a woman aged 55 to 70 with multiple sclerosis.

There are many counts of this clonotype. V is TRBV7-2 and J is TRBJ2-5; 7 bases are a match to TRBD2. The CDR3 consists of 15 residues. CDR1 is SGHTA and CDR2 is FQGNSA in the germline V gene. V dropped 5 bases and J dropped 2; count of bases not matched to a gene: 8. In DNA, the CDR3 is TGTGCCAGCAGCGATGGGGGGAGGGGTCAAGAGACCCAGTACTTC. It yields the protein CASSDGGRGQETQYF.

This clonotype was seen ten or more times. The V and J genes are TRBV20-1 and TRBJ1-4, with D perhaps matching TRBD1 (5 bases). Trimming removed 5 bases from V and 5 bases from J, with 12 bases in between. The CDR3 loop spans 13 amino acids. Per the germline V gene, CDR1 is DFQATT and CDR2 is SNEGSKA (reference sequence). The CDR3 loop is CSAVRDGNEKLFF. The CDR3 nucleotides are TGCAGTGCTGTCCGGGACGGGAATGAAAAACTGTTTTTT.

There are many counts of this clonotype. The V and J genes are TRBV28 and TRBJ2-3; 8 nucleotides agree with TRBD1. V was pared by 10 bases and J by 2 bases, with 5 bases of the junction left unmatched. This CDR3 is 13 amino acids long. The germline V gene encodes CDR1 MDHEN and CDR2 SYDVKM. The CDR3, as DNA: TGTGCCATCCGACAGGGGAACACAGATACGCAGTATTTT. Amino acids: CAIRQGNTDTQYF.

This clonotype has ten or more counts. The chain uses TRBV28 and TRBJ2-7, with D perhaps matching TRBD1 (5 bases). The germline V gene encodes CDR1 MDHEN and CDR2 SYDVKM. This CDR3 is 13 amino acids long. V lost 7 bases and J lost 2, with 12 bases in between. The CDR3 nucleotides read TGTGCCAGCACACGTCGGACAACCTACGAGCAGTACTTC. It translates to CASTRRTTYEQYF.

This clonotype has a handful of counts. This sequence joins TRBV10-1 and TRBJ1-6, with D possibly matching TRBD1 (6 bases). Per the germline V gene, CDR1 is WNHNN and CDR2 is SYGVQD (reference sequence). The germline V and J ends were trimmed by 5 bases and 7 bases, with 12 bases remaining between them. The CDR3 length is 14 residues. For the CDR3, the DNA is TGCGCCAGCAGTCCGCACAGGGCCAATTCACCCCTCCACTTT. Translation gives CASSPHRANSPLHF.

In this sample, this clonotype turned up a few times. Being one base from a much bigger clone, this may be a read error. This chain connects TRBV20-1 to TRBJ2-5; 10 positions agree with TRBD2. The CDR3 length is 14 residues. In germline, CDR1 is DFQATT, CDR2 SNEGSKA (reference sequence). CDR3 region: CSARDTSGEEIQYF. In DNA form, the CDR3 reads TGCAGTGCCAGAGATACTAGCGGGGAGGAGATCCAGTACTTC.

This clonotype was counted ten times or more. The CDR3 loop is CASSATTVQETQYF. CDR3 in DNA: TGCGCCAGCAGCGCCACGACAGTCCAAGAGACCCAGTACTTC. V gene TRBV5-1 combines with J gene TRBJ2-5; possible D gene TRBD1, 5 bases. The CDR3 has 14 amino acids. Trimming shortened V by 4 bases and J by 1 base, and 11 bases separated the two germline ends. In germline, CDR1 is SGHRS, CDR2 YFSETQ. Drawing the rest from reference TRBV5-1 and TRBJ2-5, the complete variable domain is KAGVTQTPRYLIKTRGQQVTLSCSPISGHRSVSWYQQTPGQGLQFLFEYFSETQRNKGNFPGRFSGRQFSNSRSEMNVSTLELGDSALYLCASSATTVQETQYFGPGTRLLVL.

The sample holds many counts of this clonotype. V is TRBV5-1 and J is TRBJ2-2, with D possibly being TRBD1 (6 bases). CDR1 is SGHRS and CDR2 is YFSETQ in the germline V gene. The ends were cut back, 0 bases at V and 1 base at J, with 13 bases in the middle. The CDR3 length is 17 residues. The CDR3 nucleotides read TGCGCCAGCAGCTTGGGACACCGGGACAAGAACACCGGGGAGCTGTTTTTT. It encodes CASSLGHRDKNTGELFF.